This T cell receptor beta chain stems from a study of STAT3 mutations in large granular lymphocyte leukemia. This clone was counted a few times. Antigen unknown. Overall study findings and caveats: Every T-LGLL patient had at least one immunodominant TCRbeta clonotype.

TCRdb's copy holds only in-frame clones and misses some; the assay was immunoSEQ multiplex PCR. The profile shows 30,000 to 35,000 clones, about 80% of them singletons. The sample consisted of peripheral blood mononuclear cells. The receptor comes from a woman in her fifties or sixties with T-cell large granular lymphocyte leukemia. Some clones in this sample may be carry-over from other donors' samples.

In DNA form, the CDR3 reads TGTGCCACCGGACAGGGTAGGGTCTATGGCTACACCTTC. Protein sequence: CATGQGRVYGYTF. The chain employs TRBV7-9 and TRBJ1-2, with 8 bases aligning to TRBD1. Germline trimming cut 10 bases from V and 4 bases from J; bases unmatched to any gene: 8. The V gene's germline CDR1 is SEHNR and CDR2 FQNEAQ (reference sequence). There are 13 residues in the CDR3. Filled out from reference TRBV7-9 and TRBJ1-2, the complete variable domain reads DTGVSQNPRHKITKRGQNVTFRCDPISEHNRLYWYRQTLGQGPEFLTYFQNEAQLEKSRLLSDRFSAERPKGSFSTLEIQRTEQGDSAMYLCATGQGRVYGYTFGSGTRLTVV.